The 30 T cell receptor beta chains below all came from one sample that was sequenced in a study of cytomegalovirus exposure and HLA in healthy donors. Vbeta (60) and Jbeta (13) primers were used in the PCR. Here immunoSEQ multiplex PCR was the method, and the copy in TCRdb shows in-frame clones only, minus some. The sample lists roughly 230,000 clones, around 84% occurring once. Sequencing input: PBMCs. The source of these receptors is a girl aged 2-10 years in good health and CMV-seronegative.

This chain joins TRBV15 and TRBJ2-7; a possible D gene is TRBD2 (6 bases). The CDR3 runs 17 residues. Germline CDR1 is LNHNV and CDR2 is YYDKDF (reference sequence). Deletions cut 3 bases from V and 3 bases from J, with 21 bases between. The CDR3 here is CATSRGTPMGPYYEQYF. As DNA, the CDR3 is TGTGCCACCAGCAGGGGGACTCCCATGGGGCCTTACTACGAGCAGTACTTC.

The CDR3 protein is CASSRIEETQYF. CDR3 nucleotide sequence: TGTGCCAGCAGCCGAATAGAGGAGACCCAGTACTTC. The genes are TRBV6-1 and TRBJ2-5; D is ambiguous. The CDR3 covers 12 residues. V lost 6 bases and J lost 5, with 10 bases in between. The germline gives CDR1 MNHNS, CDR2 SASEGT.

For the CDR3, the DNA is TGTGCCAGCAGCAAAGGACTAGCGGGGGGGGGTGGGGCCAACGTCCTGACTTTC. Translation: CASSKGLAGGGGANVLTF. The chain is built from TRBV5-4 and TRBJ2-6; TRBD2 agrees at 15 bases. Germline V gene data show CDR1 as SGHNT and CDR2 as YYREEE (reference sequence). This CDR3 contains 18 residues. V lost 4 bases and J lost 3; bases outside the gene matches: 5.

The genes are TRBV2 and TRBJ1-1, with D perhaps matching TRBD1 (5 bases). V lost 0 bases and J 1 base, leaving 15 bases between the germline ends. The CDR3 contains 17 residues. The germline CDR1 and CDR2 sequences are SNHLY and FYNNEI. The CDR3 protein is CASSEARRRGPNTEAFF. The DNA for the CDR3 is TGTGCCAGCAGTGAAGCGCGAAGGAGGGGCCCGAACACTGAAGCTTTCTTT.

The CDR3 loop reads CASSQVPGVGYEQYF. In DNA form, the CDR3 reads TGTGCCAGCAGCCAAGTTCCAGGGGTCGGCTACGAGCAGTACTTC. V and J are TRBV14 and TRBJ2-7, with D perhaps matching TRBD1 (6 bases). This CDR3 is 15 amino acids long. With 1 base removed from V and 3 bases from J, the gap between germline ends came to 13 bases. Germline loops: CDR1 SGHDN, CDR2 FVKESK.

The CDR3 sequence: CASSLNPALAGEETQYF. The CDR3 DNA reads as TGCGCCAGCAGCTTAAACCCCGCCCTAGCGGGGGAAGAGACCCAGTACTTC. The chain joins TRBV5-1 to TRBJ2-5; 10 bases line up with TRBD2. J was trimmed by 3 bases and V by 2 bases; bases with no gene match: 10. In germline, CDR1 is SGHRS, CDR2 YFSETQ. This CDR3 is built from 17 residues.

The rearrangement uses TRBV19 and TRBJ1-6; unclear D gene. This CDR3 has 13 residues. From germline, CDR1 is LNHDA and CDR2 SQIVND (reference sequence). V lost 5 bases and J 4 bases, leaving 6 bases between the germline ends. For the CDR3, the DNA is TGTGCCAGTAGTCTCGGGTATAATTCACCCCTCCACTTT. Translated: CASSLGYNSPLHF.

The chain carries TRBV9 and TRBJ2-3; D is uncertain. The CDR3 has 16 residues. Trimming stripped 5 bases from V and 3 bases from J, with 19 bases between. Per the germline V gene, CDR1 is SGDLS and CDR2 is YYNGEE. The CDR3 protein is CASRVDAVRPTDTQYF. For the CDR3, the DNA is TGTGCCAGCAGGGTCGACGCGGTTCGACCAACAGATACGCAGTATTTT.

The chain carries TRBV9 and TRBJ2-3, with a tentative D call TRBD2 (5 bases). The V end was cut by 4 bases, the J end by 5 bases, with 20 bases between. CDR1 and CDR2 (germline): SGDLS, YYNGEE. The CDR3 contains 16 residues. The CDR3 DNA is TGTGCCAGCAGCACTTCGACCGGGAAAGCCAAAGATACGCAGTATTTT. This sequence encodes CASSTSTGKAKDTQYF.

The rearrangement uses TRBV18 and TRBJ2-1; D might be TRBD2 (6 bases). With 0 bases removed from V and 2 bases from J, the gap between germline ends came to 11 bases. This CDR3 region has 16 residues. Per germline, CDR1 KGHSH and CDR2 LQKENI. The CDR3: CASSPPRGGTYNEQFF. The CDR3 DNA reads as TGTGCCAGCTCACCACCGAGGGGCGGGACCTACAATGAGCAGTTCTTC.

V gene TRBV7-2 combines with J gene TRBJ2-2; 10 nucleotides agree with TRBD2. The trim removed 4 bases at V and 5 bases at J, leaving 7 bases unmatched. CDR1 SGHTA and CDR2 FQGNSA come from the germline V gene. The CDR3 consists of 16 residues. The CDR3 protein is CASSSPGLAWTGELFF. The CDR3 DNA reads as TGTGCCAGCAGCTCCCCGGGACTAGCGTGGACCGGGGAGCTGTTTTTT.

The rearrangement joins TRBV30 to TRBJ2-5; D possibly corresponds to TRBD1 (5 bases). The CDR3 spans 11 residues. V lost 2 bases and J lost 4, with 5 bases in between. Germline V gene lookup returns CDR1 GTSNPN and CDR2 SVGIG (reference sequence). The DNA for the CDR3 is TGTGCCTGGAGTAGGGGAGAGACCCAGTACTTC. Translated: CAWSRGETQYF.

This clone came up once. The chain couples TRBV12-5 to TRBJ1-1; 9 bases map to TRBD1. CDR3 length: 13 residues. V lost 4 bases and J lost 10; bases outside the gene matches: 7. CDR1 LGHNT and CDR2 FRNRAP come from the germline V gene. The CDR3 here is CASGSDRGVAAFF. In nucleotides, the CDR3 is TGTGCTAGTGGTTCGGACAGGGGCGTCGCAGCTTTCTTT.

DNA for the CDR3: TGTGCCAGCAGCCTAGGACAGTCGAACACCGGGGAGCTGTTTTTT. This translates into CASSLGQSNTGELFF. V and J are TRBV7-9 and TRBJ2-2; D perhaps matches TRBD1 (6 bases). The CDR3 length is 15 residues. The V gene's germline CDR1 is SEHNR and CDR2 FQNEAQ (reference sequence). Trimming removed 5 bases at V and 0 bases at J, with 10 bases between.

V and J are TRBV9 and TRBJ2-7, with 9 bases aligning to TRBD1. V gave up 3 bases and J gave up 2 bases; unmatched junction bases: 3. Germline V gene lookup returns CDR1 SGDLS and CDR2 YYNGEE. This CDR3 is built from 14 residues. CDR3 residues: CASSARDRAYEQYF. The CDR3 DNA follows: TGTGCCAGCAGCGCCCGGGACAGGGCCTACGAGCAGTACTTC.

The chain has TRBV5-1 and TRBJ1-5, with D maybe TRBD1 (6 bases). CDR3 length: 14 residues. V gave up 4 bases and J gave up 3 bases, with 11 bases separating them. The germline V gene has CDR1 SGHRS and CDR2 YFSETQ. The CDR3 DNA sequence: TGCGCCAGCAGCGGGGCAGGGGTCAATCAGCCCCAGCATTTT. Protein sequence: CASSGAGVNQPQHF.

The CDR3 reads CAGTGWRREKLFF. CDR3 coding DNA: TGTGCCGGGACGGGGTGGAGGCGGGAAAAACTGTTTTTT. This chain connects TRBV30 to TRBJ1-4; a possible D gene is TRBD1 (5 bases). Germline CDR1 is GTSNPN and CDR2 is SVGIG (reference sequence). The CDR3 has 13 residues. Trimming took 8 bases from V and 8 from J, leaving 18 bases between them.

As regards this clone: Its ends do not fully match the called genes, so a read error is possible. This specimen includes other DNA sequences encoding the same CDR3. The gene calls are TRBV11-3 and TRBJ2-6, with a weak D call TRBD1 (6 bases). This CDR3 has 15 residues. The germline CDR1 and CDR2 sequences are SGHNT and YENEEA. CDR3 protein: CASSARGSGANVLTF. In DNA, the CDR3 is TGTGCCAGCAGCGCCAGGGGATCTGGGGCTAACGTCCTGACTTTC.

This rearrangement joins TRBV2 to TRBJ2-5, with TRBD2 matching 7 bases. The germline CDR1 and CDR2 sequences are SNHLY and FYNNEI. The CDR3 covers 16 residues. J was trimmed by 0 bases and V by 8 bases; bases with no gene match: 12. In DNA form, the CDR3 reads TGTGCCAGCCGGGAGGCCCGAGGATGGTACCAAGAGACCCAGTACTTC. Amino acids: CASREARGWYQETQYF.

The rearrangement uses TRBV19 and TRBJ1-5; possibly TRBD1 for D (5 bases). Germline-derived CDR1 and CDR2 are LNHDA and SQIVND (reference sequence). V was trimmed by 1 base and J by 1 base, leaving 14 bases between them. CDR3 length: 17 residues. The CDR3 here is CASSIGGAGRSNQPQHF. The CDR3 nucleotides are TGTGCCAGTAGTATAGGTGGGGCTGGTCGAAGCAATCAGCCCCAGCATTTT.

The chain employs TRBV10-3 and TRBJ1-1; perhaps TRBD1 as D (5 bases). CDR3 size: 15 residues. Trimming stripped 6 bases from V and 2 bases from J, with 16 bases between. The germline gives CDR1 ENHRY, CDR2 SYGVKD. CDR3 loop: CAISQRGGGNTEAFF. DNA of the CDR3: TGTGCCATCAGCCAGAGGGGAGGTGGAAACACTGAAGCTTTCTTT.

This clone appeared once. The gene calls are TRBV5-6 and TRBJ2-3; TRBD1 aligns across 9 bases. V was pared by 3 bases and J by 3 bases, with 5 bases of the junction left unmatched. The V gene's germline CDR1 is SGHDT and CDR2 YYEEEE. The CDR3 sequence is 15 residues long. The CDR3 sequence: CASSSTGGLTDTQYF. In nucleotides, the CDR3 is TGTGCCAGCAGCTCAACAGGGGGCCTAACAGATACGCAGTATTTT.

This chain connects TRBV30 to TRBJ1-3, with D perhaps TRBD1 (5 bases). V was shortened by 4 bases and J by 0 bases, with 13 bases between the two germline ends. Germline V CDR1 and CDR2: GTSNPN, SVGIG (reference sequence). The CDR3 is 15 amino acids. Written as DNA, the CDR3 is TGTGCCTGGACGGGTCTGGGGGGCTCTGGAAACACCATATATTTT. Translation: CAWTGLGGSGNTIYF.

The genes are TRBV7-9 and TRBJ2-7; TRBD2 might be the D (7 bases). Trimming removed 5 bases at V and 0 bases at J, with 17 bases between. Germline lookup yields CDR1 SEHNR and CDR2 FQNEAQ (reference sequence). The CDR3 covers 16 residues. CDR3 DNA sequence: TGTGCCAGCAGCCAAAAGGGGGGGACTACCTCCTACGAGCAGTACTTC. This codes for CASSQKGGTTSYEQYF.

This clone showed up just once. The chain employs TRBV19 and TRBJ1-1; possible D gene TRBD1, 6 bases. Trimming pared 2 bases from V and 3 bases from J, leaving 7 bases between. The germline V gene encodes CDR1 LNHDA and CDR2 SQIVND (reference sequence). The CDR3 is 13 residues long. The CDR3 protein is CASSIKGDTEAFF. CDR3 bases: TGTGCCAGTAGTATAAAGGGGGACACTGAAGCTTTCTTT. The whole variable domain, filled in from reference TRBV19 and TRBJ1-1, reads DGGITQSPKYLFRKEGQNVTLSCEQNLNHDAMYWYRQDPGQGLRLIYYSQIVNDFQKGDIAEGYSVSREKKESFPLTVTSAQKNPTAFYLCASSIKGDTEAFFGQGTRLTVV.

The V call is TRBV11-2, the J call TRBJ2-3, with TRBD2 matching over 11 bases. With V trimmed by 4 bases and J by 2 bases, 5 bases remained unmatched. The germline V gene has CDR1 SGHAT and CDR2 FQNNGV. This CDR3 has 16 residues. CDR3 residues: CASSSIAGGFTDTQYF. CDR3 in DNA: TGTGCCAGCAGCTCCATAGCGGGAGGGTTCACAGATACGCAGTATTTT.

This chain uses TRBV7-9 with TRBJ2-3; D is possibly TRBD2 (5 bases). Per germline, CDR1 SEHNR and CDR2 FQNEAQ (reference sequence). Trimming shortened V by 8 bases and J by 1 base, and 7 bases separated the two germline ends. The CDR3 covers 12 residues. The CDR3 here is CASGSGTDTQYF. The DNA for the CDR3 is TGTGCCAGCGGGAGCGGCACAGATACGCAGTATTTT.

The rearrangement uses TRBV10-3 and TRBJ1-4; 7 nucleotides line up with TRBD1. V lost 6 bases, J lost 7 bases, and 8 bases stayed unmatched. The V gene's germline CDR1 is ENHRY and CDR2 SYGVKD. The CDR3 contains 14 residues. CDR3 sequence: CAISPTGDGEKLFF. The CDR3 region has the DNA TGTGCCATCAGCCCTACAGGGGATGGTGAAAAACTGTTTTTT.

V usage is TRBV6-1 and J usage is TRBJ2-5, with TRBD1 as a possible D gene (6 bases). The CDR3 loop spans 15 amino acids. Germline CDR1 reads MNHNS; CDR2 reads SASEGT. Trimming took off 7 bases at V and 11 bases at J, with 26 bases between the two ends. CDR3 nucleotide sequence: TGTGCCAGCACCCTCCCTAAAGGGGGTAGCGATGTGCAGTACTTC. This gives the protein CASTLPKGGSDVQYF.

The CDR3 nucleotides read TGTGCCAGCAGCTTAGCCGGTGGGGGGAACGGTGGCTACACCTTC. It codes for CASSLAGGGNGGYTF. The V call is TRBV7-9, the J call TRBJ1-2, with a weak D call TRBD1 (5 bases). The CDR3 sequence is 15 residues long. Per germline, CDR1 SEHNR and CDR2 FQNEAQ (reference sequence). Trimming removed 0 bases at V and 7 bases at J, with 15 bases between.